This T cell receptor beta chain was identified during a study of blood T cell repertoires in COVID-19. The CDR3 is 16 amino acids. Per germline, CDR1 LGHNA and CDR2 YSLEER. V shed 0 bases, J shed 7 bases, and the junction held 6 bases outside the gene matches. Individuals drawn from about two dozen US areas were roughly 18 to 100 years old. Grouping used clinical history reported by participants in a survey and questionnaire. Assay: immunoSEQ multiplex PCR; the TCRdb copy retains only in-frame clones and omits some. The table records over 150,000 clones, approximately 79% of them present only once. The specimen sequenced was PBMCs or T cells enriched from blood (not recorded which). The rearrangement joins TRBV4-3 to TRBJ2-2; 9 positions match TRBD2. This TCR derives from a man in his fifties or sixties who had recovered from COVID-19. The CDR3 reads CASSQEGGGAIGELFF. As DNA, the CDR3 is TGCGCCAGCAGCCAAGAAGGCGGGGGGGCCATCGGGGAGCTGTTTTTT.